The rows below give T cell receptor beta chains drawn from one sample of a study of cytomegalovirus exposure and HLA in healthy donors. The method was immunoSEQ multiplex PCR; TCRdb's version includes in-frame clones alone and lacks a portion of them. The sample consists of some 150,000 clones, approximately 90% of them appearing once. The sample consisted of PBMCs. Receptor source: a woman in her twenties or thirties in good health and CMV-seronegative. The CDR3 runs from the conserved cysteine through the conserved F or W. Each record gives: J gene, V gene, CDR3 protein.

>TRBJ2-5|TRBV7-2
CASSLVAGGPRETQYF
>TRBJ2-7|TRBV10-1
CASSPRSTRLGQQYF
>TRBJ1-1|TRBV6-5
CASSYGTALEAFF
>TRBJ2-3|TRBV25-1
CASSDTERNTDTQYF
>-|TRBV7-9
CASRNLRPYEQYF
>TRBJ1-1|TRBV19
CASIQTVNTEAFF
>TRBJ2-2|TRBV6-5
CASNTQGANTGELFF
>TRBJ2-2|TRBV5-1
CASSLSSTDTGELFF
>TRBJ1-6|TRBV4-3
CASSPTGINSPLHF
>TRBJ2-5|TRBV5-1
CASSLGTGGRETQYF
>TRBJ2-1|TRBV11-2
CASSFRREGYEQFF
>TRBJ2-7|TRBV10-3
CAISESTGIASYEQYF
>TRBJ2-1|TRBV5-1
CASSLGLPNEQFF
>TRBJ1-1|TRBV7-2
CASSHPGGEAFF
>TRBJ2-5|TRBV2
CASKKLAGGLETQYF
>TRBJ2-1|TRBV19
CASTLAGNRNEQFF
>TRBJ2-7|TRBV2
CASSEGQDYEQYF
>TRBJ1-5|TRBV5-6
CASSLRGSNQPQHF